What follows are 7 T cell receptor beta chains derived from one specimen sequenced in a study of CD8+CD57+ T cells in acquired aplastic anemia. Investigators profiled TCR beta VDJ and CDR3 from genomic DNA template. From the reads, TCRdb called clonotypes with MiXCR, one entry per CDR3 protein. The sample holds approximately 170,000 distinct CDR3 sequences, 50% to 75% seen once. The sequenced material came from sorted CD4+, CD8+, or CD8+CD57+ T cells (not recorded which) from PBMCs. The receptors shown here come from a human donor in good health.

The chain links TRBV9 to TRBJ1-6; D call uncertain. The germline gives CDR1 SGDLS, CDR2 YYNGEE. This CDR3 has 12 residues. V lost 5 bases, J lost 10 bases, and 10 bases lay in between. The CDR3 coding sequence is TGTGCCAGCAGTCCAGGTGTGTCACCCCTCCACTTT. Residues: CASSPGVSPLHF.

Many counts were recorded for this clonotype. This chain uses TRBV27 with TRBJ2-7; 8 bases are a match to TRBD2. J gave up 5 bases and V 4 bases, and 10 bases lay outside the gene matches. CDR3 length: 15 residues. Germline CDR1 reads MNHEY; CDR2 reads SMNVEV (reference sequence). The CDR3 is CASSSVAGLGHEQYF. DNA for the CDR3: TGTGCCAGCAGTTCCGTGGCGGGACTAGGTCACGAGCAGTACTTC.

The table lists this clonotype with a count of one. This chain connects TRBV5-1 to TRBJ2-2; tentative D call: TRBD1 (6 bases). Germline CDR1 is SGHRS and CDR2 is YFSETQ. V was clipped by 2 bases and J by 1 base, with 9 bases between them. The CDR3 consists of 15 residues. This CDR3 is CASSFETGNTGELFF. The CDR3 nucleotides read TGCGCCAGCAGCTTTGAGACAGGGAACACCGGGGAGCTGTTTTTT.

The sample holds many counts of this clonotype. The chain couples TRBV29-1 to TRBJ2-5; D ambiguous. This CDR3 has 11 residues. V gave up 1 base and J gave up 5 bases, with 5 bases separating them. Germline values: CDR1 SQVTM, CDR2 ANQGSEA. The CDR3 DNA is TGCAGCGTTGAAGTTGGGGAGACCCAGTACTTC. This encodes CSVEVGETQYF.

The chain recombines TRBV7-3 with TRBJ2-3, with TRBD2 matching 7 bases. Trimming at V came to 5 bases and at J to 5 bases, leaving 10 bases not matched to a gene. From germline, CDR1 is SGHTA and CDR2 FQGTGA. The CDR3 has 15 residues. The CDR3 reads CASSPLGGGGDTQYF. The CDR3 DNA is TGTGCCAGCAGCCCCCTGGGGGGGGGGGGAGATACGCAGTATTTT.

Concerning this clonotype: Here the CDR3 omits its conserved ending phenylalanine or tryptophan, so a read error is the likely source. The rearrangement links TRBV7-9 to TRBJ2-7; D perhaps matches TRBD2 (5 bases). CDR3 length: 14 amino acids. V lost 1 base and J 5 bases, leaving 12 bases between the germline ends. Germline CDR1 reads SEHNR; CDR2 reads FQNEAQ (reference sequence). The chain's CDR3 is CASSLGSEEDEQYL. DNA of the CDR3: TGTGCCAGCAGCTTAGGGTCTGAGGAGGACGAGCAGTACTTA.

V is TRBV15 and J is TRBJ2-1; weak D call: TRBD1 (5 bases). The CDR3 extends over 15 amino acids. Trimming cost V 3 bases and J 2 bases, with 11 bases left between them. The germline CDR1 and CDR2 sequences are LNHNV and YYDKDF (reference sequence). CDR3 bases: TGTGCCACCAGCAGTCTGCGGACAACCTACAATGAGCAGTTCTTC. As protein: CATSSLRTTYNEQFF. Drawing the rest from reference TRBV15 and TRBJ2-1, the complete variable domain is DAMVIQNPRYQVTQFGKPVTLSCSQTLNHNVMYWYQQKSSQAPKLLFHYYDKDFNNEADTPDNFQSRRPNTSFCFLDIRSPGLGDTAMYLCATSSLRTTYNEQFFGPGTRLTVL.